The entry below gives a single T cell receptor beta chain sequence along with its context. At least ten counts were recorded for this clonotype. Its antigen specificity is not known. No base quality values were provided; no much bigger clone lies one nucleotide off. The sample comes from a study of patients and donors after allogeneic stem cell transplantation (dated by TCRdb to between 2020 and 2021). Libraries were built with RT-PCR. The instrument was a NextSeq 550. TCRdb handled the public reads itself, with Q25 trimming in fastp and clone calling in MiXCR, and kept productive beta chains. One record per CDR3 amino acid sequence lists the most common genes and DNA. For this sample the table gives about 960,000 distinct CDR3 sequences, of which around 17% were detected only once. The ten largest clones add up to 5.5% to 6.5% of the sample. Reading from cysteine to phenylalanine, the CDR3 counts 14 amino acids. Just CDR3 DNA is preserved here, 42 bases in frame from base 1. Per the germline V gene, ENHRY is the CDR1 and SYGVKD is the CDR2. Trimmed from V: 3 bases; trimmed from J: 6 bases; junction bases lacking a gene match: 8.

Input material: blood, either unsorted or a sorted T cell fraction (not recorded which). The receptor's source is a human donor who was either an allogeneic HSCT recipient or a stem cell or donor lymphocyte infusion donor (not recorded which). It is not recorded whose cells these are; they may come from a transplant donor. The sequence links TRBV10-3 to TRBJ2-7; 7 bases in the junction line up with TRBD1. The CDR3 protein sequence reads: CAISDRLTGPEQYF. The DNA sequence is TGTGCCATCAGTGACCGCCTGACAGGGCCCGAGCAGTACTTC.